Following are 10 T cell receptor beta chains from one sample sequenced in a study of T cells expressing NK-cell markers. TCRdb reprocessed the 5' RACE reads, keeping one entry per CDR3 protein, no DNA. This repertoire comprises 200,000 to 300,000 distinct CDR3 sequences; its ten largest clones make up roughly 4.2%. What was sequenced was blood T cells: a sorted CD56 or NKG2C T cell subset, CD4+ or CD8+ T cells, or bulk PBMC T cells (not recorded which). These TCRs come from a woman aged 18-70 years in good health.

The chain is built from TRBV7-2 and TRBJ2-1; TCRdb names TRBD2, which stays unverified in the absence of DNA. The CDR3 runs 15 residues. The V gene's germline CDR1 is SGHTA and CDR2 FQGNSA. CDR3: CASSLTTFGAVRQFF.

This chain connects TRBV12-3 or TRBV12-4 to TRBJ2-3; TCRdb proposes TRBD2, but this gene call is untestable without DNA. CDR3 length equals 16 residues. The CDR3 sequence: CASSRHNRRAHGTQYF.

The chain links TRBV6-5 to TRBJ2-2; TCRdb's assignment of TRBD1 cannot be checked, as there is no DNA. Germline CDR1 reads MNHEY; CDR2 reads SVGAGI. The CDR3 runs to 15 residues. The CDR3: CASSYSDRDTGELFF.

The chain recombines TRBV7-9 with TRBJ1-2; the TRBD1 assignment by TCRdb is unverifiable without DNA. CDR3 length: 14 residues. Germline values: CDR1 SEHNR, CDR2 FQNEAQ (reference sequence). CDR3 sequence reads: CASSLMRDRDGYTF.

This sequence joins TRBV21-1 and TRBJ1-2. TRBV21-1 is a pseudogene locus. The CDR3 runs 15 residues. CDR3 residues: CASSQGAARVYGYTF.

The rearrangement joins TRBV7-8 to TRBJ2-2. The CDR3 runs to 14 residues. Germline assignment: CDR1 SGHVS and CDR2 FQNEAQ. CDR3 loop: CASSFRANTGELFF.

The V gene is TRBV12-3 or TRBV12-4, the J gene TRBJ1-5. This CDR3 spans 14 amino acids. CDR3 residues: CASSPMDGDQPQHF.

CDR3 sequence reads: CASSEAWSGGTQYF. The J gene is TRBJ2-3, the V gene TRBV6-1. Germline V gives CDR1 MNHNS, CDR2 SASEGT. The CDR3 loop spans 14 amino acids.

J is TRBJ1-5 and V is TRBV20-1; absent DNA, TCRdb's TRBD1 call cannot be checked. CDR1 is DFQATT and CDR2 is SNEGSKA in the germline V gene (reference sequence). The CDR3 is 14 amino acids. The CDR3 here is CSAGGGMTNQPQHF.

This chain links TRBV29-1 with TRBJ2-5. The CDR3 contains 14 residues. The V gene's germline CDR1 is SQVTM and CDR2 ANQGSEA. CDR3 amino acids: CSVEAGIMEETQYF.